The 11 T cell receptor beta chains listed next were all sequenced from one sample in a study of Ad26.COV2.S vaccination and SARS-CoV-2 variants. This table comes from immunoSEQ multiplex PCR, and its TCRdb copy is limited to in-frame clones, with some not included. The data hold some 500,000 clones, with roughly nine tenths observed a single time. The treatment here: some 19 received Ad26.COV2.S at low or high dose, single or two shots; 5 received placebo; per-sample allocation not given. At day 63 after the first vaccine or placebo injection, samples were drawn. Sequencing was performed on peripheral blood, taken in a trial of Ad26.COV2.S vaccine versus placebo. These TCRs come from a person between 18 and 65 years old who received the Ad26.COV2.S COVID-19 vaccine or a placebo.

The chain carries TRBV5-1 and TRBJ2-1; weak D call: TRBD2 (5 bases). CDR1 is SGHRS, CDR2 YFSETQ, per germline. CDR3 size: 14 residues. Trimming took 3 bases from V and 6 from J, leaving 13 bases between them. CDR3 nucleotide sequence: TGCGCCAGCAGCTCCCCTAGCAGTTCCAATGAGCAGTTCTTC. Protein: CASSSPSSSNEQFF.

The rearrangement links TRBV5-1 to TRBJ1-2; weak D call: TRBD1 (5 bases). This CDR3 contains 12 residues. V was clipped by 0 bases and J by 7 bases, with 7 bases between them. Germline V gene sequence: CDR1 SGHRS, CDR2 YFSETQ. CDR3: CASSLGGTGYTF. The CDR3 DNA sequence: TGCGCCAGCAGCTTGGGGGGGACTGGCTACACCTTC.

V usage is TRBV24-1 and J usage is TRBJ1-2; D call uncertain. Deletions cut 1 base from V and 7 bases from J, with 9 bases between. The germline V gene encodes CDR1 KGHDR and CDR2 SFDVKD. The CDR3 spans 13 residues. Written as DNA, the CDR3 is TGTGCCACCAGTGATTTCACCGGGGTTGGCTACACCTTC. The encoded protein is CATSDFTGVGYTF.

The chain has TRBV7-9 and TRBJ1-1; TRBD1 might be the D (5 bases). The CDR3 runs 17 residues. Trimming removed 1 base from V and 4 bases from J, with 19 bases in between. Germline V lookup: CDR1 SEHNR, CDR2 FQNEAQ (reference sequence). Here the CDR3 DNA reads TGTGCCAGCAGCTTAGGTTGGGTGAAAGGTAGGGGCACTGAAGCTTTCTTT. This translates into CASSLGWVKGRGTEAFF.

The CDR3 loop reads CASSQAVREDVHYGYTF. In DNA, the CDR3 is TGTGCCAGCAGCCAAGCTGTAAGAGAAGATGTACACTATGGCTACACCTTC. J is TRBJ1-2 and V is TRBV4-2; D remains unclear. Germline loops: CDR1 LGHNA, CDR2 YNFKEQ. The ends were cut back, 1 base at V and 3 bases at J, with 18 bases in the middle. CDR3 length: 17 residues.

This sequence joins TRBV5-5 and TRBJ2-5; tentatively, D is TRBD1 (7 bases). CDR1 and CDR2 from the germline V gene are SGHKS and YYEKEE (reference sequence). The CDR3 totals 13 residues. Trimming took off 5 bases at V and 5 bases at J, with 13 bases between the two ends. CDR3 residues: CASREGARETQYF. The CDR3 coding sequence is TGTGCCAGCAGGGAGGGGGCGAGGGAGACCCAGTACTTC.

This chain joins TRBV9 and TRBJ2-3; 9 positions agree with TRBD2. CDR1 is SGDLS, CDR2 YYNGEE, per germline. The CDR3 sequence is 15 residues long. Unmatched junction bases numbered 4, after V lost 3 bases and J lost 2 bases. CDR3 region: CASSASGRITDTQYF. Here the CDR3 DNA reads TGTGCCAGCAGCGCGAGCGGGAGGATCACAGATACGCAGTATTTT.

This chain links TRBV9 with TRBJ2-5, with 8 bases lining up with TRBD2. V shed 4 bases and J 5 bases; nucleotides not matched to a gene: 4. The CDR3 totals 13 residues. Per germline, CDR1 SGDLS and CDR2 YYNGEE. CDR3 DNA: TGTGCCAGCAGCACCCGACTAGCGGAGACCCAGTACTTC. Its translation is CASSTRLAETQYF.

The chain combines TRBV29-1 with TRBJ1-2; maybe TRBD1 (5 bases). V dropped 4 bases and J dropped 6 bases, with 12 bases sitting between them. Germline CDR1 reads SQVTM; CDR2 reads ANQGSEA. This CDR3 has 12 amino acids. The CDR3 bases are TGCAGCGTTGGGTGGAGGGGAAATGGCTACACCTTC. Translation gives CSVGWRGNGYTF.

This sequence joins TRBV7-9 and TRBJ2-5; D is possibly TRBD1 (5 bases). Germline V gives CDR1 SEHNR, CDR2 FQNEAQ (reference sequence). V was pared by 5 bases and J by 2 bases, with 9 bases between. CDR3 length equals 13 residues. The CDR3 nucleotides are TGTGCCAGCAGCCTGACAGAGCAAGAGACCCAGTACTTC. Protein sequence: CASSLTEQETQYF.

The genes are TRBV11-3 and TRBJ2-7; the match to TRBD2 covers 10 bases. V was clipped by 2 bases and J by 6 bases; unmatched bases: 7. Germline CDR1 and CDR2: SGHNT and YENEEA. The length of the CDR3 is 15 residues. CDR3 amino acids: CASSLLLAGVGEQYV. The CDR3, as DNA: TGTGCCAGCAGCTTATTGCTAGCGGGAGTTGGCGAGCAGTACGTC.